These 18 T cell receptor beta chains originate from one sample sequenced in a study of cytomegalovirus exposure and HLA in healthy donors. 13 Jbeta primers and 60 Vbeta primers were used for the PCR. Produced via immunoSEQ multiplex PCR; TCRdb's table is partial and in-frame only. The sample has some 200,000 clones, roughly 74% seen once; the top ten hold about 2.6%. Sequenced: PBMCs. Every receptor here comes from a female donor in good health and CMV-seronegative.

This clone was counted between two and nine times. The rearrangement links TRBV5-5 to TRBJ1-1, with D perhaps matching TRBD1 (6 bases). V was trimmed by 4 bases and J by 3 bases, leaving 10 bases between them. The CDR3 extends over 13 amino acids. Germline V gene sequence: CDR1 SGHKS, CDR2 YYEKEE (reference sequence). CDR3 DNA sequence: TGTGCCAGCAGCCGGGACACCCACACTGAAGCTTTCTTT. Translating gives CASSRDTHTEAFF.

Note on this clone: At the DNA level, this CDR3 is encoded by other sequences in the same sample as well. Here the CDR3 reads CASSRGTGLNTEAFF. Here the CDR3 DNA reads TGCGCCAGCAGCAGAGGGACAGGGCTGAACACTGAAGCTTTCTTT. The V and J genes are TRBV5-1 and TRBJ1-1, with TRBD1 identical over 9 bases. The ends lost 4 bases at V and 0 bases at J; junction bases unmatched: 4. This CDR3 region has 15 residues. From germline, CDR1 is SGHRS and CDR2 YFSETQ.

The chain has TRBV7-2 and TRBJ2-5, with D possibly matching TRBD2 (5 bases). Trimming pared 0 bases from V and 4 bases from J, leaving 9 bases between. The germline V gene encodes CDR1 SGHTA and CDR2 FQGNSA. The CDR3 runs to 14 residues. The CDR3 DNA sequence: TGTGCCAGCAGCTTAGCTGGCAGCGGAGAGACCCAGTACTTC. It yields the protein CASSLAGSGETQYF.

V and J are TRBV4-1 and TRBJ2-7; possible D gene TRBD2, 5 bases. V lost 0 bases and J 9 bases, leaving 18 bases between the germline ends. In germline, CDR1 is MGHRA, CDR2 YSYEKL. The CDR3 is 15 amino acids. CDR3 DNA: TGCGCCAGCAGCCAAGATAGATCGGCAACTGGGAGGCAGTACTTC. This codes for CASSQDRSATGRQYF.

V and J are TRBV9 and TRBJ2-3; no definite D call. The length of the CDR3 is 15 residues. V shed 4 bases and J shed 10 bases, with 22 bases lying between them. The germline V gene encodes CDR1 SGDLS and CDR2 YYNGEE. The CDR3: CASSSLSNTLKAQYF. The CDR3 bases are TGTGCCAGCAGCTCCCTTTCAAATACTCTCAAAGCGCAGTATTTT.

The rearrangement links TRBV6-1 to TRBJ1-3; 8 bases are a match to TRBD1. The CDR3 has 13 amino acids. V was clipped by 8 bases and J by 9 bases; unmatched bases: 9. The germline V gene has CDR1 MNHNS and CDR2 SASEGT. The CDR3 region is CASRDRGQVTIYF. CDR3 in DNA: TGTGCCAGCCGAGACAGGGGTCAGGTCACCATATATTTT.

This chain joins TRBV10-3 and TRBJ2-7; 8 bases fit TRBD1. The trim removed 7 bases at V and 5 bases at J, leaving 7 bases unmatched. Germline values: CDR1 ENHRY, CDR2 SYGVKD. CDR3 size: 13 residues. CDR3 loop: CAITLDRDHEQYF. The CDR3 coding sequence is TGTGCCATCACCCTGGACAGGGACCACGAGCAGTACTTC.

This clone came up once. This chain uses TRBV7-9 with TRBJ2-3, with 12 bases fitting TRBD2. This CDR3 has 15 amino acids. Germline V lookup: CDR1 SEHNR, CDR2 FQNEAQ (reference sequence). J gave up 6 bases and V 5 bases, and 6 bases lay outside the gene matches. CDR3 in amino acids: CASSATSGRSDTQYF. The CDR3 DNA reads as TGTGCCAGCAGCGCGACTAGCGGGAGAAGTGATACGCAGTATTTT.

The chain carries TRBV30 and TRBJ1-5; TRBD1 agrees at 7 bases. Germline V gene lookup returns CDR1 GTSNPN and CDR2 SVGIG (reference sequence). J gave up 5 bases and V 2 bases, and 3 bases lay outside the gene matches. CDR3 size: 13 residues. CDR3 loop: CAWSYRGDQPQHF. CDR3 nucleotide sequence: TGTGCCTGGAGTTACAGGGGCGATCAGCCCCAGCATTTT.

The chain carries TRBV13 and TRBJ2-2, with D possibly being TRBD1 (5 bases). Trimming removed 4 bases from V and 0 bases from J, with 15 bases in between. This CDR3 contains 17 residues. Germline V CDR1 and CDR2: PRHDT, FYEKMQ (reference sequence). CDR3 region: CASSSFFRQTNTGELFF. CDR3 DNA: TGTGCCAGCAGCTCCTTCTTCCGACAGACGAACACCGGGGAGCTGTTTTTT. Full variable domain (rest looked up from reference TRBV13 and TRBJ2-2): AAGVIQSPRHLIKEKRETATLKCYPIPRHDTVYWYQQGPGQDPQFLISFYEKMQSDKGSIPDRFSAQQFSDYHSELNMSSLELGDSALYFCASSSFFRQTNTGELFFGEGSRLTVL.

This clone has just one count. The chain links TRBV7-8 to TRBJ1-1; possibly TRBD1 for D (6 bases). V shed 4 bases and J shed 1 base, with 7 bases lying between them. Germline V gene sequence: CDR1 SGHVS, CDR2 FQNEAQ. The CDR3 sequence is 13 residues long. The CDR3 DNA sequence: TGTGCCAGCAGCTCGGGACAGAACACTGAAGCTTTCTTT. Encoded protein: CASSSGQNTEAFF.

The chain links TRBV6-1 to TRBJ2-7, with TRBD2 matching over 10 bases. V shed 3 bases and J 5 bases; nucleotides not matched to a gene: 10. The CDR3 totals 16 residues. Germline V gene sequence: CDR1 MNHNS, CDR2 SASEGT. The DNA of the CDR3 is TGTGCCAGCAGTGACAGAGCGGGAGGGCCCGTGGACGAGCAGTACTTC. Amino acid sequence: CASSDRAGGPVDEQYF.

In the case of this clone: At one end, the junction sequence differs from germline, possibly due to a read error. V usage is TRBV7-7 and J usage is TRBJ2-1; 14 bases are a match to TRBD2. CDR3 size: 18 residues. Germline assignment: CDR1 SSHAT and CDR2 FNYEAQ (reference sequence). The CDR3 coding sequence is TGTGCTAGCAGCTTAGCCCTAGGGACTAGCGGGAGACGGTATGAGCAGTTCTTC. It encodes CASSLALGTSGRRYEQFF.

This chain joins TRBV2 and TRBJ1-4; D uncertain. CDR3 length: 11 residues. Looked up from germline, CDR1 is SNHLY and CDR2 is FYNNEI. Trimming cost V 2 bases and J 12 bases, with 7 bases left between them. CDR3 region: CASSEREELFF. In nucleotides, the CDR3 is TGTGCCAGCAGTGAACGGGAGGAACTGTTTTTT.

The chain recombines TRBV30 with TRBJ2-7; D is unclear. This CDR3 contains 11 residues. Germline lookup yields CDR1 GTSNPN and CDR2 SVGIG (reference sequence). V lost 4 bases, J lost 7 bases, and 11 bases lay in between. The CDR3 nucleotides read TGTGCCTGGACCTTGGGCTCGGAGCAGTACTTC. Translation gives CAWTLGSEQYF.

V is TRBV27 and J is TRBJ2-4; no definite D call. The V gene lost 0 bases and the J gene lost 1 base, with 7 bases spanning the gap. The CDR3 is 15 amino acids. CDR1 is MNHEY, CDR2 SMNVEV, per germline (reference sequence). For the CDR3, the DNA is TGTGCCAGCAGTTTATCGTGGGCTGCCAAAAACATTCAGTACTTC. Residues: CASSLSWAAKNIQYF.

This clone was picked up one time. The gene calls are TRBV9 and TRBJ2-1, with D possibly being TRBD2 (6 bases). The CDR3 runs 15 residues. Germline V gives CDR1 SGDLS, CDR2 YYNGEE. V gave up 4 bases and J gave up 4 bases, with 15 bases separating them. CDR3: CASSPGTSSYNEQFF. CDR3 DNA sequence: TGTGCCAGCAGCCCAGGCACTAGCTCTTACAATGAGCAGTTCTTC.

The chain has TRBV4-2 and TRBJ2-3; 7 positions agree with TRBD2. The V segment lost 1 base and the J segment 3 bases; nucleotides outside the gene matches: 10. The CDR3 has 17 amino acids. Germline loops: CDR1 LGHNA, CDR2 YNFKEQ. CDR3 coding DNA: TGTGCCAGCAGCCAAGGGGGGTTGAGCGGGACTACAGATACGCAGTATTTT. Protein sequence: CASSQGGLSGTTDTQYF.